Presented here are 24 T cell receptor beta chains from one specimen sequenced in a study of CD4 T cells in relation to SARS-CoV-2 and coronaviruses. Their antigens remain unidentified. CD4+ T cells from unexposed donors were obtained before the COVID-19 pandemic (2011-2018). The cells were cultured for 10 days before CD4+ T cells were isolated. Profiling relied on immunoSEQ multiplex PCR, and the TCRdb table lists in-frame clones only, not all of them. The table lists 15,000 to 20,000 clones, 70% to 85% of them singletons. The sample taken for sequencing was CD4+ T cells from PBMCs, cultured in vitro. Source of these receptors: a human donor in good health.

This chain joins TRBV25-1 and TRBJ2-7; D not resolved. Germline CDR1 reads MGHDK; CDR2 reads SYGVNS. The CDR3 has 13 residues. V was shortened by 5 bases and J by 3 bases, with 11 bases between the two germline ends. For the CDR3, the DNA is TGTGCCAGCAGTCCCTCCCGGCGCTACGAGCAGTACTTC. It codes for CASSPSRRYEQYF.

The chain is built from TRBV7-8 and TRBJ2-5, with a weak D call TRBD1 (5 bases). V gave up 2 bases and J gave up 5 bases, with 15 bases separating them. The CDR3 extends over 15 amino acids. CDR1 and CDR2 from the germline V gene are SGHVS and FQNEAQ. The CDR3, as DNA: TGTGCCAGCAGCTTAAGTGGGGCAGGGATTGAGACCCAGTACTTC. As protein: CASSLSGAGIETQYF.

The chain joins TRBV6-5 to TRBJ1-5, with TRBD1 matching 7 bases. This CDR3 is 15 amino acids long. Germline V gives CDR1 MNHEY, CDR2 SVGAGI. J was trimmed by 9 bases and V by 6 bases; bases with no gene match: 14. As DNA, the CDR3 is TGTGCCAGCAGCCTGGACAGGATGACACGAGGGCCCCAGCATTTT. Amino acids: CASSLDRMTRGPQHF.

The chain uses TRBV6-1 and TRBJ2-3; 8 bases are shared with TRBD1. Germline V gene sequence: CDR1 MNHNS, CDR2 SASEGT. The CDR3 consists of 16 residues. V dropped 4 bases and J dropped 0; count of bases not matched to a gene: 6. The CDR3 coding sequence is TGTGCCAGCAGTGTCGGGACAGGCCTTAGCACAGATACGCAGTATTTT. Translation gives CASSVGTGLSTDTQYF.

This clone appeared a single time. The rearrangement links TRBV7-3 to TRBJ2-5; D is ambiguous. The V gene lost 3 bases and the J gene lost 7 bases, with 12 bases spanning the gap. Germline V gene data show CDR1 as SGHTA and CDR2 as FQGTGA. The CDR3 extends over 13 amino acids. The CDR3 sequence is CASSLDGRGTQYF. In DNA, the CDR3 is TGTGCCAGCAGCTTGGATGGGCGCGGGACCCAGTACTTC.

The rearrangement links TRBV6-1 to TRBJ2-7, with 8 bases aligning to TRBD1. V dropped 2 bases and J dropped 11; count of bases not matched to a gene: 11. Per germline, CDR1 MNHNS and CDR2 SASEGT. This CDR3 comprises 14 residues. CDR3: CASSELRTGIREYF. In DNA, the CDR3 is TGTGCCAGCAGTGAATTAAGGACAGGGATCAGGGAGTACTTC.

This chain uses TRBV7-3 with TRBJ2-5; D is perhaps TRBD1 (5 bases). The CDR3 extends over 15 amino acids. Trimming left V 0 bases short and J 5 bases short, with 13 bases between. Germline CDR1 SGHTA, CDR2 FQGTGA. The chain's CDR3 is CASSLTGQQEETQYF. The CDR3 nucleotides read TGTGCCAGCAGCTTAACTGGCCAACAGGAGGAGACCCAGTACTTC. Complete variable domain (other parts from reference TRBV7-3 and TRBJ2-5): GAGVSQTPSNKVTEKGKYVELRCDPISGHTALYWYRQSLGQGPEFLIYFQGTGAADDSGLPNDRFFAVRPEGSVSTLKIQRTERGDSAVYLCASSLTGQQEETQYFGPGTRLLVL.

The chain is built from TRBV30 and TRBJ1-2; TRBD1 might be the D (6 bases). Germline CDR1 GTSNPN, CDR2 SVGIG (reference sequence). The CDR3 covers 15 residues. Between the trimmed V and J ends, which lost 0 bases and 4 bases, there was a span of 15 bases. CDR3 nucleotides: TGTGCCTGGAGTGTCCTCCAGGGGTCCTCCTATGGCTACACCTTC. This encodes CAWSVLQGSSYGYTF. The full variable domain, its missing parts supplied by reference TRBV30 and TRBJ1-2, is SQTIHQWPATLVQPVGSPLSLECTVEGTSNPNLYWYRQAAGRGLQLLFYSVGIGQISSEVPQNLSASRPQDRQFILSSKKLLLSDSGFYLCAWSVLQGSSYGYTFGSGTRLTVV.

This chain joins TRBV6-5 and TRBJ2-5; D is possibly TRBD1 (6 bases). This CDR3 is 15 amino acids long. V was clipped by 7 bases and J by 4 bases, with 19 bases between them. The germline V gene encodes CDR1 MNHEY and CDR2 SVGAGI. The CDR3 here is CASTRGQVQGETQYF. The CDR3 nucleotides are TGTGCCAGCACCAGGGGACAAGTACAGGGAGAGACCCAGTACTTC.

About this clone itself: Sequence at one end of the junction differs from germline and may be a read error. The rearrangement uses TRBV2 and TRBJ2-1, with 14 bases aligning to TRBD2. The CDR3 contains 15 residues. Germline lookup yields CDR1 SNHLY and CDR2 FYNNEI. CDR3 loop: CASREGLAGGNEQFF. CDR3 sequence (DNA): TGTGCCAGCAGGGAAGGACTAGCGGGAGGTAATGAGCAGTTCTTC.

The chain links TRBV19 to TRBJ1-5; TRBD1 is a possible D gene (5 bases). Deletions cut 5 bases from V and 2 bases from J, with 16 bases between. Germline assignment: CDR1 LNHDA and CDR2 SQIVND (reference sequence). The CDR3 length is 16 residues. For the CDR3, the DNA is TGTGCCAGTAGTGCCCGACAGATTTCGGGCAATCAGCCCCAGCATTTT. Amino acid sequence: CASSARQISGNQPQHF.

This rearrangement joins TRBV12-3 or TRBV12-4 to TRBJ1-5, with D perhaps TRBD1 (5 bases). There are 13 residues in the CDR3. V was shortened by 7 bases and J by 6 bases, with 13 bases between the two germline ends. The CDR3 region has the DNA TGTGCCAGCACCGGGGGGGACGGTCAGCCCCAGCATTTT. Translating it yields CASTGGDGQPQHF.

This rearrangement joins TRBV5-6 to TRBJ2-5, with D maybe TRBD1 (6 bases). The CDR3 length is 15 residues. V lost 1 base to trimming and J lost 1 base, with 11 bases between them. From germline, CDR1 is SGHDT and CDR2 YYEEEE. The CDR3 spells CASSLFQGLQETQYF. In nucleotides, the CDR3 is TGTGCCAGCAGCTTGTTCCAGGGGCTCCAAGAGACCCAGTACTTC.

The rearrangement joins TRBV30 to TRBJ1-2; a weak D match, TRBD1 (6 bases). Germline CDR1 and CDR2: GTSNPN and SVGIG (reference sequence). V shed 6 bases and J shed 2 bases, with 19 bases lying between them. The CDR3 contains 15 residues. The CDR3 region has the DNA TGTGCCTGTACTTTAAAACAGGGAAAAAACTATGGCTACACCTTC. This sequence encodes CACTLKQGKNYGYTF.

V usage is TRBV19 and J usage is TRBJ1-1; weak D call: TRBD1 (5 bases). V shed 6 bases and J shed 5 bases, with 7 bases lying between them. The CDR3 spans 11 residues. The germline V gene has CDR1 LNHDA and CDR2 SQIVND (reference sequence). As DNA, the CDR3 is TGTGCCAGTAGGGGGGAAACTGAAGCTTTCTTT. Its translation is CASRGETEAFF.

The chain uses TRBV10-1 and TRBJ2-3; D is unresolved. Trimming took 1 base from V and 1 from J, leaving 3 bases between them. CDR1 is WNHNN, CDR2 SYGVQD, per germline (reference sequence). CDR3 size: 13 residues. The DNA for the CDR3 is TGCGCCAGCAGTGAGTTGGGCACAGATACGCAGTATTTT. Amino acids: CASSELGTDTQYF.

The chain joins TRBV20-1 to TRBJ2-3, with D uncertain. Per the germline V gene, CDR1 is DFQATT and CDR2 is SNEGSKA (reference sequence). This CDR3 has 11 amino acids. V lost 3 bases and J 4 bases, leaving 5 bases between the germline ends. In DNA, the CDR3 is TGCAGTGCTAGGTTCCCAGATACGCAGTATTTT. Amino acids: CSARFPDTQYF.

The chain employs TRBV28 and TRBJ2-1, with 14 bases matching TRBD2. The CDR3 loop spans 17 amino acids. CDR1 and CDR2 from the germline V gene are MDHEN and SYDVKM. V shed 5 bases, J shed 6 bases, and the junction held 9 bases outside the gene matches. The CDR3 loop reads CASSPGTSGRRSNEQFF. The CDR3 DNA reads TGTGCCAGCAGTCCCGGGACTAGCGGGAGAAGGAGCAATGAGCAGTTCTTC.

This sequence joins TRBV7-3 and TRBJ2-7, with 7 bases that match TRBD2. This CDR3 contains 14 residues. V lost 4 bases and J lost 4; bases outside the gene matches: 7. The germline V gene has CDR1 SGHTA and CDR2 FQGTGA. The DNA of the CDR3 is TGTGCCAGCAGCTGTCGGGGCGGGGGATACGAGCAGTACTTC. It translates to CASSCRGGGYEQYF.

This chain joins TRBV30 and TRBJ2-7; the D gene is possibly TRBD1 (6 bases). The V gene lost 3 bases and the J gene lost 6 bases, with 15 bases spanning the gap. CDR1 and CDR2 (germline): GTSNPN, SVGIG (reference sequence). The CDR3 totals 13 residues. The CDR3 here is CAWSITGSGEQYF. CDR3 bases: TGTGCCTGGAGCATTACAGGGTCGGGCGAGCAGTACTTC.

J is TRBJ1-1 and V is TRBV27, with D perhaps TRBD1 (6 bases). Germline V lookup: CDR1 MNHEY, CDR2 SMNVEV (reference sequence). The CDR3 extends over 12 amino acids. V shed 6 bases and J shed 4 bases, with 9 bases lying between them. The CDR3 loop reads CASSRGGTEAFF. For the CDR3, the DNA is TGTGCCAGCAGCAGGGGAGGCACTGAAGCTTTCTTT.

The CDR3 loop is CASSPALTRYGYTF. In DNA form, the CDR3 reads TGTGCCAGCAGCCCCGCTCTCACACGCTATGGCTACACCTTC. The V and J genes are TRBV9 and TRBJ1-2; the D is unclear. Germline V CDR1 and CDR2: SGDLS, YYNGEE. The V gene lost 4 bases and the J gene lost 4 bases, with 14 bases spanning the gap. The CDR3 runs to 14 residues.

The chain links TRBV7-3 to TRBJ2-7; D possibly corresponds to TRBD1 (5 bases). This CDR3 has 13 amino acids. V was pared by 3 bases and J by 5 bases, with 11 bases between. Germline-derived CDR1 and CDR2 are SGHTA and FQGTGA. This CDR3 is CASSFGDRHEQYF. The CDR3 DNA follows: TGTGCCAGCAGCTTTGGCGACAGACACGAGCAGTACTTC. Combining the CDR3 with reference TRBV7-3 and TRBJ2-7 gives the whole variable domain GAGVSQTPSNKVTEKGKYVELRCDPISGHTALYWYRQSLGQGPEFLIYFQGTGAADDSGLPNDRFFAVRPEGSVSTLKIQRTERGDSAVYLCASSFGDRHEQYFGPGTRLTVT.

The chain is built from TRBV28 and TRBJ2-7, with D perhaps assigned TRBD1 or TRBD2 (5 bases each). This CDR3 contains 13 residues. Germline assignment: CDR1 MDHEN and CDR2 SYDVKM. CDR3 region: CGSIPGHSYEQYF. DNA of the CDR3: TGTGGATCCATTCCGGGGCACTCCTACGAGCAGTACTTC.